Below are 20 T cell receptor beta chains sequenced from a single sample in a study of blood T cells in healthy people across ages. PCR was performed a second time for about 7 to 11 cycles using a sample-barcoded 5' primer and a J-beta primer mix. TCRdb re-called the 5' RACE reads through MiXCR, storing one row per CDR3 protein. The sample has approximately 900,000 distinct CDR3 sequences; roughly 52% are singletons. Sequenced input: blood. The receptors come from a man aged 25 to 40 in good health.

This clonotype appeared once. V is TRBV20-1 and J is TRBJ1-1; the D gene is possibly TRBD1 (6 bases). Germline V gene lookup returns CDR1 DFQATT and CDR2 SNEGSKA (reference sequence). CDR3 length: 13 residues. Deletions cut 3 bases from V and 6 bases from J, with 14 bases between. CDR3 region: CSASAGGFAEAFF. In DNA, the CDR3 is TGCAGTGCTAGCGCTGGGGGCTTCGCTGAAGCTTTCTTT.

The chain uses TRBV10-3 and TRBJ2-1; 8 bases align to TRBD2. The V gene's germline CDR1 is ENHRY and CDR2 SYGVKD. J lost 4 bases, V lost 3 bases, and 5 bases had no gene match. The CDR3 is made up of 15 amino acids. The CDR3 DNA is TGTGCCATCAGTGATAGCGGGGCGATATACAATGAGCAGTTCTTC. Residues: CAISDSGAIYNEQFF.

This chain links TRBV27 with TRBJ2-1; no definite D call. The CDR3 has 15 residues. Germline V lookup: CDR1 MNHEY, CDR2 SMNVEV (reference sequence). V shed 0 bases and J shed 12 bases, with 18 bases lying between them. The CDR3 loop reads CASSLSRPDLGVQFF. CDR3 DNA sequence: TGTGCCAGCAGTTTATCCCGTCCCGATTTGGGTGTGCAGTTCTTC.

The chain recombines TRBV18 with TRBJ2-7; 9 bases align to TRBD1. The CDR3 is 15 residues long. Trimming at V came to 5 bases and at J to 3 bases, leaving 8 bases not matched to a gene. Germline V CDR1 and CDR2: KGHSH, LQKENI. The CDR3 loop is CASSARDRVFYEQYF. The CDR3 region has the DNA TGTGCCAGCTCAGCCCGGGACAGGGTATTCTACGAGCAGTACTTC.

This clonotype was found a few times. The chain uses TRBV7-9 and TRBJ2-5, with TRBD2 identical over 8 bases. Trimming took 1 base from V and 4 from J; bases not matched to a gene: 5. The CDR3 length is 15 residues. CDR1 SEHNR and CDR2 FQNEAQ come from the germline V gene (reference sequence). As DNA, the CDR3 is TGTGCCAGCAGCTTAGTTGGCCTAGCGGGAGAGACCCAGTACTTC. It encodes CASSLVGLAGETQYF.

This chain joins TRBV20-1 and TRBJ2-3; 8 bases map to TRBD1. This CDR3 region has 15 residues. The V gene's germline CDR1 is DFQATT and CDR2 SNEGSKA (reference sequence). V gave up 2 bases and J gave up 4 bases; unmatched junction bases: 8. CDR3 nucleotide sequence: TGCAGTGCTAGATCGACAGGGGATCGGGCAGATACGCAGTATTTT. Amino acids: CSARSTGDRADTQYF.

The genes are TRBV6-1 and TRBJ1-2; no clear D. Germline-derived CDR1 and CDR2 are MNHNS and SASEGT. Trimming took 9 bases from V and 3 from J, leaving 8 bases between them. This CDR3 comprises 11 residues. The CDR3 region has the DNA TGTGCCAGTAAATTGGACTATGGCTACACCTTC. As protein: CASKLDYGYTF.

The rearrangement links TRBV7-2 to TRBJ2-4, with 9 bases aligning to TRBD2. The J call is in doubt because the DNA end fits TRBJ2-7 better. This CDR3 has 16 amino acids. Germline CDR1 and CDR2: SGHTA and FQGNSA. The CDR3 protein is CTSSLRPQRGAYEQYF. CDR3 DNA sequence: TGTACCAGCAGCTTAAGGCCCCAGCGGGGGGCCTACGAGCAGTACTTC.

This sequence joins TRBV18 and TRBJ2-3, with 11 bases identical to TRBD2. J gave up 1 base and V 5 bases, and 5 bases lay outside the gene matches. Germline loops: CDR1 KGHSH, CDR2 LQKENI. The CDR3 has 16 residues. The DNA of the CDR3 is TGTGCCAGCTCAAGCAATAGCGGGGGGGGCACAGATACGCAGTATTTT. This sequence encodes CASSSNSGGGTDTQYF.

This clonotype was seen many times. This chain uses TRBV5-1 with TRBJ1-6; 7 positions match TRBD1. The germline V gene has CDR1 SGHRS and CDR2 YFSETQ. CDR3 size: 16 residues. Trimming took 0 bases from V and 5 from J; bases not matched to a gene: 5. The CDR3 loop is CASSLDRGENNSPLHF. CDR3 DNA sequence: TGCGCCAGCAGCTTGGACAGGGGAGAAAATAATTCACCCCTCCACTTT.

The chain carries TRBV4-2 and TRBJ2-3, with TRBD1 matching 8 bases. The CDR3 contains 15 residues. V gave up 6 bases and J gave up 1 base; unmatched junction bases: 6. Germline values: CDR1 LGHNA, CDR2 YNFKEQ. The CDR3 DNA reads as TGTGCCAGCAGTCTGGACAGGGTGGGCACAGATACGCAGTATTTT. Translating gives CASSLDRVGTDTQYF.

V is TRBV3-1 and J is TRBJ1-2; D ambiguous. Trimming cost V 10 bases and J 8 bases, with 14 bases left between them. The CDR3 sequence is 11 residues long. Germline CDR1 LGHDT, CDR2 YNNKEL (reference sequence). CDR3 sequence: CATGEDRGYTF. For the CDR3, the DNA is TGTGCCACTGGGGAGGATCGGGGCTACACCTTC.

The V call is TRBV27, the J call TRBJ2-1; a weak D match, TRBD2 (6 bases). This CDR3 contains 15 residues. Germline lookup yields CDR1 MNHEY and CDR2 SMNVEV (reference sequence). Deletions cut 5 bases from V and 6 bases from J, with 17 bases between. The CDR3 DNA is TGTGCCAGCAGTCCACGGGACTCCCTGCCCAATGAGCAGTTCTTC. Its translation is CASSPRDSLPNEQFF.

This rearrangement joins TRBV30 to TRBJ2-6; possibly TRBD2 for D (6 bases). The CDR3 loop spans 16 amino acids. Trimming shortened V by 7 bases and J by 1 base, and 17 bases separated the two germline ends. CDR1 and CDR2 (germline): GTSNPN, SVGIG (reference sequence). CDR3 nucleotide sequence: TGTGCCTTCCATGGGGGGATGTTATCTGGGGCCAACGTCCTGACTTTC. It codes for CAFHGGMLSGANVLTF.

The chain joins TRBV5-1 to TRBJ2-7; D is unclear. Per the germline V gene, CDR1 is SGHRS and CDR2 is YFSETQ. Between the trimmed V and J ends, which lost 0 bases and 3 bases, there was a span of 7 bases. The CDR3 runs 13 residues. CDR3 region: CASSLESFYEQYF. The CDR3 nucleotides read TGCGCCAGCAGCTTGGAATCCTTCTACGAGCAGTACTTC. Full variable domain (rest looked up from reference TRBV5-1 and TRBJ2-7): KAGVTQTPRYLIKTRGQQVTLSCSPISGHRSVSWYQQTPGQGLQFLFEYFSETQRNKGNFPGRFSGRQFSNSRSEMNVSTLELGDSALYLCASSLESFYEQYFGPGTRLTVT.

The rearrangement joins TRBV29-1 to TRBJ2-3; a weak D match, TRBD1 (6 bases). The CDR3 runs 16 residues. Per the germline V gene, CDR1 is SQVTM and CDR2 is ANQGSEA. Trimming took off 0 bases at V and 2 bases at J, with 15 bases between the two ends. CDR3 coding DNA: TGCAGCGTTGAAGATAGGCACAGGGACACCACAGATACGCAGTATTTT. Translated, it gives CSVEDRHRDTTDTQYF.

The chain uses TRBV6-1 and TRBJ1-6; TRBD1 is a possible D gene (5 bases). V lost 2 bases and J lost 11, with 10 bases in between. The CDR3 covers 13 residues. Looked up from germline, CDR1 is MNHNS and CDR2 is SASEGT. The CDR3 coding sequence is TGTGCCAGCAGTGAATTGTGGGGGGCACCCCTCCACTTT. Amino acids: CASSELWGAPLHF.

Note on this clonotype: A much larger clone lies a single base off, so this may be a read error. The chain recombines TRBV11-1 with TRBJ2-1; 9 nucleotides agree with TRBD1. Per the germline V gene, CDR1 is SGHAT and CDR2 is FQDESV (reference sequence). The CDR3 has 16 amino acids. Trimming took 2 bases from V and 8 from J; bases not matched to a gene: 10. The CDR3 DNA reads TGTGCCAGCAGCTTATCGGGGACAGGGTGGGTAGATGAGCAGTTCTTC. It is translated as CASSLSGTGWVDEQFF.

This clonotype was recorded many times. This chain uses TRBV27 with TRBJ1-2, with no clear D. CDR1 is MNHEY and CDR2 is SMNVEV in the germline V gene (reference sequence). This CDR3 has 15 residues. V was trimmed by 7 bases and J by 2 bases, leaving 17 bases between them. The CDR3 is CASTFSLVGNYGYTF. The CDR3 DNA reads as TGTGCCAGCACCTTTAGTTTGGTGGGAAACTATGGCTACACCTTC.

This clonotype was counted between two and nine times. The chain employs TRBV12-3 or TRBV12-4 and TRBJ2-1; 8 bases agree with TRBD2. The CDR3 runs to 16 residues. V trimming: 4 bases; J trimming: 2 bases; junction bases outside the gene matches: 7. The CDR3: CASSSTGAGAYNEQFF. CDR3 sequence (DNA): TGTGCCAGCAGTTCTACCGGAGCGGGGGCCTACAATGAGCAGTTCTTC.